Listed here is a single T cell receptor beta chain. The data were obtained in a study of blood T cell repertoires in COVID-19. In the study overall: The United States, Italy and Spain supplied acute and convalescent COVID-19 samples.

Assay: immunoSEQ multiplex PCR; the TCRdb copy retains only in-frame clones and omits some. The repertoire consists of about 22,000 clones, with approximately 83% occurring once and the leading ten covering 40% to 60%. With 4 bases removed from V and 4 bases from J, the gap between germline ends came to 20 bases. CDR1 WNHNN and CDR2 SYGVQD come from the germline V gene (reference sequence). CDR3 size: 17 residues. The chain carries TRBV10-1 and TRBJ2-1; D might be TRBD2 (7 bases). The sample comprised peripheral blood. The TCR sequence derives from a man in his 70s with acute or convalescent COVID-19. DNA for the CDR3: TGCGCCAGCAGTGGAAGGGGGGGGAGGGATGGATACAATGAGCAGTTCTTC. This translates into CASSGRGGRDGYNEQFF.